Listed here are 19 T cell receptor beta chains from one sample, sequenced in a study of T cells in Graves' hyperthyroidism and ophthalmopathy. RNA transcripts served as the template for amplifying TCR beta CDR3 regions. The HTBI primer set was used in a first-round RT-PCR of the TCR CDR3. TCRdb re-called the multiplex PCR reads with MiXCR, one entry per CDR3 protein. The data contain more than 40,000 distinct CDR3 sequences, about half of them seen just once; the ten biggest clones take up roughly 32%. Sequences were obtained from peripheral blood or thyroid tissue (not recorded which). The receptors shown here come from a woman between 50 and 59 years old with Graves' hyperthyroidism.

On this clonotype itself: One end of the junction varies from germline; a read error may be responsible. The chain is built from TRBV28 and TRBJ2-5; 8 bases align to TRBD1. The CDR3 runs to 15 residues. Per the germline V gene, CDR1 is MDHEN and CDR2 is SYDVKM. CDR3 region: CAGSLGQAPRETQYF. Written as DNA, the CDR3 is TGTGCCGGCAGTTTGGGACAGGCACCAAGGGAGACCCAGTACTTC.

This clonotype was counted at least ten times. This rearrangement joins TRBV27 to TRBJ1-5, with 8 bases identical to TRBD1. With 4 bases clipped from V and 2 bases from J, the junction kept 1 base outside the gene matches. Germline loops: CDR1 MNHEY, CDR2 SMNVEV (reference sequence). This CDR3 is built from 14 residues. The CDR3 DNA follows: TGTGCCAGCAGTTGGACAGGGCGCAATCAGCCCCAGCATTTT. Protein product: CASSWTGRNQPQHF.

This clonotype was counted at least ten times. The V call is TRBV12-3 or TRBV12-4, the J call TRBJ2-7, with D unresolved. Deletions cut 4 bases from V and 0 bases from J, with 13 bases between. This CDR3 has 15 amino acids. In DNA form, the CDR3 reads TGTGCCAGCAGTTCCAGAGATCAATACTCCTACGAGCAGTACTTC. Translating gives CASSSRDQYSYEQYF.

The CDR3 sequence is CSVAGAGGLSTGELFF. CDR3 sequence (DNA): TGCAGCGTCGCCGGGGCAGGGGGCCTCAGCACCGGGGAGCTGTTTTTT. The chain joins TRBV29-1 to TRBJ2-2; 8 bases match TRBD1. J was trimmed by 4 bases and V by 6 bases; bases with no gene match: 13. Germline CDR1 is SQVTM and CDR2 is ANQGSEA. CDR3 size: 16 residues.

CDR3 sequence reads: CASSLGQPNMNTEAFF. CDR3 nucleotide sequence: TGTGCCAGCAGCTTAGGGCAGCCAAACATGAACACTGAAGCTTTCTTT. This rearrangement joins TRBV7-3 to TRBJ1-1, with unresolved D. The germline V gene encodes CDR1 SGHTA and CDR2 FQGTGA. The CDR3 spans 16 residues. Deletions cut 2 bases from V and 0 bases from J, with 13 bases between.

This clonotype occurred many times. The chain carries TRBV30 and TRBJ2-6; D gene unclear. This CDR3 spans 15 amino acids. Germline V lookup: CDR1 GTSNPN, CDR2 SVGIG (reference sequence). Trimming took 0 bases from V and 0 from J, leaving 6 bases between them. The CDR3: CAWSVLGSGANVLTF. Here the CDR3 DNA reads TGTGCCTGGAGTGTACTTGGCTCTGGGGCCAACGTCCTGACTTTC.

This CDR3 is CASSARTSRNTGELFF. The CDR3 nucleotides read TGTGCCAGCAGTGCCCGAACTAGCAGAAACACCGGGGAGCTGTTTTTT. The rearrangement links TRBV2 to TRBJ2-2, with a tentative D call TRBD2 (6 bases). The germline V gene encodes CDR1 SNHLY and CDR2 FYNNEI. Trimming removed 4 bases at V and 2 bases at J, with 14 bases between. This CDR3 has 16 amino acids.

This clonotype was seen just once. This chain connects TRBV20-1 to TRBJ1-1; D ambiguous. V gave up 4 bases and J gave up 5 bases, with 23 bases separating them. Germline V gene data show CDR1 as DFQATT and CDR2 as SNEGSKA (reference sequence). This CDR3 has 16 residues. The DNA of the CDR3 is TGCAGTGCTAAACGGCCGAACACCGGGGTAAGAACTGAAGCTTTCTTT. It is translated as CSAKRPNTGVRTEAFF.

This chain joins TRBV3-1 and TRBJ1-4; D gene ambiguous. The CDR3 has 15 amino acids. V was cut by 8 bases and J by 3 bases, with 16 bases left in between. CDR1 is LGHDT, CDR2 YNNKEL, per germline (reference sequence). CDR3 amino acids: CASSSRGFANEKLFF. CDR3 nucleotides: TGTGCCAGCTCAAGCCGAGGGTTTGCTAATGAAAAACTGTTTTTT.

In this sample, this clonotype turned up once. V usage is TRBV20-1 and J usage is TRBJ2-7; 14 positions match TRBD2. Per germline, CDR1 DFQATT and CDR2 SNEGSKA (reference sequence). CDR3 length equals 15 residues. Trimming at V came to 6 bases and at J to 3 bases, leaving 7 bases not matched to a gene. The CDR3 spells CSAPSGTSGSYEQYF. The DNA for the CDR3 is TGCAGTGCCCCTTCCGGGACTAGCGGGAGCTACGAGCAGTACTTC.

This chain joins TRBV4-3 and TRBJ2-7; 11 bases match TRBD2. V gave up 3 bases and J gave up 6 bases; unmatched junction bases: 16. The CDR3 is made up of 18 amino acids. Germline V CDR1 and CDR2: LGHNA, YSLEER. The CDR3 is CASSQEQVAGGPSCEQYF. The CDR3 DNA sequence: TGCGCCAGCAGCCAGGAGCAGGTAGCGGGAGGGCCGTCTTGCGAGCAGTACTTC.

The chain couples TRBV20-1 to TRBJ2-7, with 7 bases aligning to TRBD1. CDR3 length: 12 residues. From germline, CDR1 is DFQATT and CDR2 SNEGSKA (reference sequence). The V and J ends lost 3 bases and 2 bases, in that order; junction bases with no gene match: 1. DNA for the CDR3: TGCAGTGCTAGGCAGGGGGCCTACGAGCAGTACTTC. It encodes CSARQGAYEQYF.

The chain is built from TRBV20-1 and TRBJ2-7; 10 nucleotides match TRBD2. The CDR3 runs to 16 residues. Germline assignment: CDR1 DFQATT and CDR2 SNEGSKA (reference sequence). The junction had 14 bases not matched to a gene; V was cut back by 3 bases and J by 6 bases. The CDR3 coding sequence is TGCAGTGCTAGTGGGCTAGCGGGAGATAGTAGTATCGAGCAGTACTTC. This translates into CSASGLAGDSSIEQYF.

This clonotype was seen repeatedly, ten times or more. The gene calls are TRBV12-3 or TRBV12-4 and TRBJ1-2; D ambiguous. This CDR3 contains 15 residues. The V gene lost 3 bases and the J gene lost 3 bases, with 14 bases spanning the gap. The CDR3 DNA reads TGTGCCAGCAGTTTTCCGGGCTGGCGGGACTATGGCTACACCTTC. Amino acids: CASSFPGWRDYGYTF.

This clonotype appeared many times. This chain links TRBV25-1 with TRBJ2-2; D call uncertain. Germline V gives CDR1 MGHDK, CDR2 SYGVNS. Trimming took 6 bases from V and 2 from J, leaving 7 bases between them. This CDR3 region has 13 residues. DNA for the CDR3: TGTGCCAGCAGACAGCCTAACACCGGGGAGCTGTTTTTT. It encodes CASRQPNTGELFF.

This clonotype showed up many times. The chain couples TRBV10-3 to TRBJ2-7; 13 nucleotides line up with TRBD2. The CDR3 sequence is 17 residues long. Germline V gene lookup returns CDR1 ENHRY and CDR2 SYGVKD. V lost 2 bases, J lost 0 bases, and 4 bases stayed unmatched. The CDR3 DNA sequence: TGTGCCATCAGTGAGACTAGCGGGAGGGCCCGCTCCTACGAGCAGTACTTC. It specifies CAISETSGRARSYEQYF.

This clonotype occurred many times. This chain links TRBV29-1 with TRBJ2-1, with D uncertain. In germline, CDR1 is SQVTM, CDR2 ANQGSEA. V lost 6 bases and J lost 7, with 7 bases in between. The CDR3 runs to 10 residues. The CDR3 spells CSVIENEQFF. The DNA for the CDR3 is TGCAGCGTCATCGAGAATGAGCAGTTCTTC.

V and J are TRBV29-1 and TRBJ2-7; D is possibly TRBD1 or TRBD2 (6 bases each). CDR3 length: 12 amino acids. Trimming removed 1 base at V and 6 bases at J, with 10 bases between. The germline V gene has CDR1 SQVTM and CDR2 ANQGSEA. The CDR3 DNA is TGCAGCGTTGAAGGAGGGGGGCGCGAGCAGTACTTC. It translates to CSVEGGGREQYF.

Regarding this clonotype: The conserved closing phenylalanine or tryptophan is absent in this CDR3, likely reflecting a read error. The limits of the CDR3 on the DNA are not certain, so only TCRdb's listed CDR3 is given. This sequence joins TRBV7-2 and TRBJ2-2. Per germline, CDR1 SGHTA and CDR2 FQGNSA. The CDR3 is 8 amino acids long, termini counted. The CDR3 region is CASSLAVS.